This T cell receptor (beta chain) derives from a study of blood T cell repertoires in COVID-19 (dated by TCRdb to the early 2020s). Looking at the study overall: Collaborator samples came from the United States, Italy and Spain and covered acute and convalescent phases of COVID-19. Where available, HLA class I and class II types were taken from metadata supplied by the sample provider and were not determined by assay-based typing. Samples came from the ongoing ImmuneRACE study (first 160 participants) plus 1,254 subjects from 6 global collaborators. The prospective study material was composed of cDNA or gDNA derived from T cells, B-cell-depleted T cells, or PBMCs. Subjects who had been exposed to COVID-19, were actively infected with it, or had recovered from it provided the deeply sampled blood TCRbeta repertoires that made up the dataset. A freely available public database, intended as a resource for researchers studying the immune response to SARS-CoV-2, is where the repertoires were released. Sample metadata almost always included a de-identified subject ID, COVID-19 status, age in years and sex.

The immunoSEQ Assay, a bias-controlled multiplex PCR, was used to amplify TCRbeta CDR3 regions from genomic DNA. The paper's processing steps were these. Nucleated cell counts per sample were estimated from amplification of reference gene primers within the assay. To quantify the absolute abundance of each unique TCRbeta CDR3 rearrangement, sequence reads were collapsed and filtered. Productive Simpson clonality was computed per sample as the square root of Simpson's diversity index over productive rearrangements. The source is immuneACCESS, and TCRdb retained only in-frame sequences with V and J called. Part of the clones is not carried over; for the studies checked, unresolved V genes explain less than half of this, and the remainder is unexplained. V and J calls plus clone size are reproduced from that table; the DNA served to infer D and trimming. In this sample the table shows fewer than 200,000 clones, 80% to 90% of which occur a single time. Of the sample, about 1.9% is held by the ten largest clones.

Sequences SEHNR (CDR1) and FQNEAQ (CDR2) are obtained from the germline V gene (reference sequence). Taken from cysteine to phenylalanine, the CDR3 has 13 residues. The DNA shown is the 39-base CDR3, in frame from base 1. V lost 5 bases and J lost 4 bases, and the count of bases not matched to a germline gene is 5. Another Seattle source contributed samples from volunteer blood donors who had recovered from COVID-19. Collaborating institutions collected whole blood in K2EDTA tubes following their own protocols. For TCRbeta analysis, collaborators shipped samples as frozen whole blood, isolated PBMCs, or DNA extracted from either of those sample types. This clone was detected once. Which antigen it targets is not known. No base qualities exist here, and no much larger clone lies one base off it. Overall study results and their limits: The amount of clinical and demographic metadata varied by source and participant and was provided uncurated.

The TCR sequence derives from a young man who had recovered from COVID-19. Here the chain combines TRBV7-9 and TRBJ2-7, with TRBD1 identical over 7 junction bases. The sequenced sample consisted of peripheral blood. The CDR3 here reads CASSRGQAYEQYF. The DNA reads as follows: TGTGCCAGCAGCCGTGGACAGGCTTACGAGCAGTACTTC. Reference TRBV7-9 and TRBJ2-7 proteins supply the regions before and after the CDR3; the full variable domain is: DTGVSQNPRHKITKRGQNVTFRCDPISEHNRLYWYRQTLGQGPEFLTYFQNEAQLEKSRLLSDRFSAERPKGSFSTLEIQRTEQGDSAMYLCASSRGQAYEQYFGPGTRLTVT.